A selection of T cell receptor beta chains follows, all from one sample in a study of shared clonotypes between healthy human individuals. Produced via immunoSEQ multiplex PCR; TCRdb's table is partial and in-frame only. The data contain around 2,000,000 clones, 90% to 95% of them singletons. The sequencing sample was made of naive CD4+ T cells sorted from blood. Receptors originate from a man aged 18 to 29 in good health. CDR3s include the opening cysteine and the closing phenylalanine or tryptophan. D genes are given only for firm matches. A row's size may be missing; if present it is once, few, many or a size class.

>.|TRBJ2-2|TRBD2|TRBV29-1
CSVGRGGRTGELFF
TGCAGCGTTGGGCGGGGCGGGAGAACCGGGGAGCTGTTTTTT
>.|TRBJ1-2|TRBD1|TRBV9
CASSVDPGQGYGYTF
TGTGCCAGCAGCGTAGACCCGGGACAGGGATATGGCTACACCTTC
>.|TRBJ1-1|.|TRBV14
CASSQERGITEAFF
TGTGCCAGCAGCCAAGAGCGGGGAATCACTGAAGCTTTCTTT
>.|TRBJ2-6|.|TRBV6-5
CASRADYSGANVLTF
TGTGCCAGCAGGGCGGATTACTCTGGGGCCAACGTCCTGACTTTC
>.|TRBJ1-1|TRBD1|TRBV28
CASSFGTEDEAFF
TGTGCCAGCAGTTTCGGGACAGAGGATGAAGCTTTCTTT
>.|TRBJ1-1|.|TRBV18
CASINSGPEAFF
TGTGCCAGCATAAACTCGGGGCCGGAAGCTTTCTTT
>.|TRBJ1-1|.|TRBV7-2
CASSPSTGVSTEAFF
TGTGCCAGCAGCCCTTCGACGGGGGTAAGCACTGAAGCTTTCTTT
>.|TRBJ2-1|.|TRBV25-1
CASSWFGQGRGTDEQFF
TGTGCCAGCAGTTGGTTTGGGCAGGGTCGGGGTACGGATGAGCAGTTCTTC
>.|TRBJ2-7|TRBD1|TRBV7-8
CASSLVLGQGDEQYF
TGTGCCAGCAGCTTAGTGTTGGGACAGGGTGACGAGCAGTACTTC
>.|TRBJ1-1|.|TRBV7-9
CASRHSTGNTEAFF
TGTGCCAGCAGACACTCGACAGGGAACACTGAAGCTTTCTTT
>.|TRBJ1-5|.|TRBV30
CAWSRGGSNQPQHF
TGTGCCTGGAGCCGGGGGGGGAGCAATCAGCCCCAGCATTTT
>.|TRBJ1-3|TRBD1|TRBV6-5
CASSPGGLGGNTIYF
TGTGCCAGCAGCCCAGGGGGGCTAGGTGGAAACACCATATATTTT
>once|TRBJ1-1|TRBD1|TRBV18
CASSTETGGVTEAFF
TGTGCCAGCTCAACCGAGACAGGGGGCGTTACCGAAGCTTTCTTT
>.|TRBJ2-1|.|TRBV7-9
CASSPPARRYNEQFF
TGTGCCAGCAGCCCACCGGCTAGACGGTACAATGAGCAGTTCTTC